This T cell receptor beta chain appears in the sequencing data of a study of CD8 T cells in Susac syndrome. Germline V gene sequence: CDR1 SEHNR, CDR2 FQNEAQ (reference sequence). CDR3 length equals 14 residues. Trimming took off 6 bases at V and 2 bases at J, with 13 bases between the two ends. It was healthy donors who served as the controls, matched for age and sex. Roughly 0.45 to 1 ug RNA was reverse transcribed with random hexamers. TCRdb reanalysed the immunoSEQ multiplex PCR reads using MiXCR and keeps one entry per CDR3 protein. The sample has 25,000 to 35,000 distinct CDR3 sequences, 90% to 95% seen once; the top ten hold 0.25% to 0.35%.

Sequencing was done on a sample of CD8+ T cells from PBMCs. The sequence came from a human donor in good health. The genes are TRBV7-9 and TRBJ1-1; D is ambiguous. The CDR3 DNA reads TGTGCCAGCAGGTTCGTGTGGGGAAACACTGAAGCTTTCTTT. Translation: CASRFVWGNTEAFF.